These 24 T cell receptor beta chains originate from one sample sequenced in a study of shared clonotypes between healthy human individuals (dated by TCRdb to the early 2020s). Libraries were constructed by the immunoSEQ multiplex PCR assay. Not all clones reach the TCRdb copy of this immuneACCESS table, which keeps in-frame sequences only. Checked studies attribute under half of the gap to unresolved V genes and leave the rest unexplained. This sample has about 680,000 clones in its table, and around 73% of those were observed once. The top ten constitute around 1.8% of the sample. Material: memory CD4+ T cells sorted from blood. In the paper's terms, the cell subset or site label means: CD45RA-negative fraction. These receptor sequences come from a woman under 40 in good health.

The chain employs TRBV10-3 and TRBJ2-3; TRBD2 is a possible D gene (6 bases). Trimming cost V 6 bases and J 9 bases, with 13 bases left between them. Germline assignment: CDR1 ENHRY and CDR2 SYGVKD. This CDR3 has 12 amino acids. Written as DNA, the CDR3 is TGTGCCATCAGCCAGGGACTTGACACGCAGTATTTT. Encoded protein: CAISQGLDTQYF.

This chain joins TRBV5-4 and TRBJ2-7; possible D gene TRBD2, 5 bases. Trimming cost V 4 bases and J 6 bases, with 20 bases left between them. The CDR3 loop spans 15 amino acids. Germline values: CDR1 SGHNT, CDR2 YYREEE (reference sequence). The CDR3 sequence: CASSLRWVRGSEQYF. In nucleotides, the CDR3 is TGTGCCAGCAGCCTGCGGTGGGTACGAGGGAGCGAGCAGTACTTC.

The chain is built from TRBV30 and TRBJ1-1; no firm D call. Between the trimmed V and J ends, which lost 3 bases and 0 bases, there was a span of 8 bases. Germline V gene sequence: CDR1 GTSNPN, CDR2 SVGIG (reference sequence). The CDR3 length is 13 residues. The CDR3 is CAWSKTVNTEAFF. DNA for the CDR3: TGTGCCTGGAGCAAAACAGTGAACACTGAAGCTTTCTTT.

The chain combines TRBV5-4 with TRBJ1-4, with 7 positions matching TRBD1. V shed 0 bases and J 8 bases; nucleotides not matched to a gene: 4. The CDR3 has 14 amino acids. From germline, CDR1 is SGHNT and CDR2 YYREEE (reference sequence). The DNA of the CDR3 is TGTGCCAGCAGCTTGGGGACAGGAGGAGAAAAACTGTTTTTT. Its protein product is CASSLGTGGEKLFF. Full variable domain (outside the CDR3, taken from reference TRBV5-4 and TRBJ1-4): ETGVTQSPTHLIKTRGQQVTLRCSSQSGHNTVSWYQQALGQGPQFIFQYYREEENGRGNFPPRFSGLQFPNYSSELNVNALELDDSALYLCASSLGTGGEKLFFGSGTQLSVL.

The chain couples TRBV27 to TRBJ2-5, with D perhaps matching TRBD2 (5 bases). Trimming left V 0 bases short and J 2 bases short, with 10 bases between. The germline V gene has CDR1 MNHEY and CDR2 SMNVEV (reference sequence). CDR3 length: 15 amino acids. The chain's CDR3 is CASSLSWSGQETQYF. The DNA of the CDR3 is TGTGCCAGCAGTTTATCGTGGAGCGGTCAAGAGACCCAGTACTTC.

The count of this clone is one. The chain links TRBV19 to TRBJ2-1, with 10 bases identical to TRBD2. Germline V gene data show CDR1 as LNHDA and CDR2 as SQIVND (reference sequence). This CDR3 is built from 16 residues. The junction had 6 bases not matched to a gene; V was cut back by 7 bases and J by 0 bases. The CDR3 region has the DNA TGTGCCAGTAATCCTAGCGGGAGCAGCTCCTACAATGAGCAGTTCTTC. This translates into CASNPSGSSSYNEQFF.

This clone was detected a few times. This chain uses TRBV5-1 with TRBJ1-1; D remains unclear. With 0 bases removed from V and 0 bases from J, the gap between germline ends came to 6 bases. The CDR3 spans 14 residues. Germline CDR1 reads SGHRS; CDR2 reads YFSETQ. In DNA form, the CDR3 reads TGCGCCAGCAGCTTGGCTACCTTGAACACTGAAGCTTTCTTT. Translation: CASSLATLNTEAFF.

The chain recombines TRBV11-2 with TRBJ2-7; possibly TRBD1 for D (5 bases). The CDR3 is made up of 12 amino acids. Germline V gene lookup returns CDR1 SGHAT and CDR2 FQNNGV. V was pared by 3 bases and J by 7 bases, with 10 bases between. The CDR3: CASSLQGLEQYF. The DNA for the CDR3 is TGTGCCAGCAGCTTGCAGGGTCTGGAGCAGTACTTC.

A remark on this clone: The sample has other DNA sequences that encode this CDR3 too. The chain combines TRBV19 with TRBJ1-1, with 9 positions matching TRBD1. This CDR3 is 13 amino acids long. V lost 5 bases to trimming and J lost 4 bases; unmatched junction nucleotides: 2. Germline lookup yields CDR1 LNHDA and CDR2 SQIVND (reference sequence). The chain's CDR3 is CASSQQGATEAFF. For the CDR3, the DNA is TGTGCCAGTAGTCAACAGGGGGCCACTGAAGCTTTCTTT.

The chain couples TRBV9 to TRBJ2-3; TRBD1 matches 8 bases. The trim removed 2 bases at V and 4 bases at J, leaving 3 bases unmatched. The CDR3 extends over 14 amino acids. Germline V lookup: CDR1 SGDLS, CDR2 YYNGEE. CDR3 nucleotide sequence: TGTGCCAGCAGCGTCGGGACAGGAGCAGATACGCAGTATTTT. This gives the protein CASSVGTGADTQYF.

This clone was seen a few times. The chain employs TRBV28 and TRBJ1-2; a possible D gene is TRBD1 (6 bases). The V gene's germline CDR1 is MDHEN and CDR2 SYDVKM. This CDR3 region has 14 residues. Trimming took 7 bases from V and 0 from J, leaving 12 bases between them. The CDR3 region has the DNA TGTGCCAGCAATAGGGGGGCTCCTAACTATGGCTACACCTTC. It encodes CASNRGAPNYGYTF.

This chain links TRBV25-1 with TRBJ2-2, with TRBD1 as a possible D gene (6 bases). The germline CDR1 and CDR2 sequences are MGHDK and SYGVNS. CDR3 size: 13 residues. V lost 8 bases and J 2 bases, leaving 9 bases between the germline ends. Written as DNA, the CDR3 is TGTGCCAGCCGGACAGTAAACACCGGGGAGCTGTTTTTT. This sequence encodes CASRTVNTGELFF.

V gene TRBV5-4 combines with J gene TRBJ1-1; weak D call: TRBD1 (5 bases). Germline V gene sequence: CDR1 SGHNT, CDR2 YYREEE (reference sequence). The CDR3 consists of 15 residues. Trimming removed 4 bases from V and 1 base from J, with 14 bases in between. CDR3 sequence reads: CASSAPTRGNTEAFF. The CDR3 DNA follows: TGTGCCAGCAGCGCGCCTACAAGGGGGAACACTGAAGCTTTCTTT.

The chain links TRBV7-2 to TRBJ2-5, with a possible D match to TRBD1 (6 bases). CDR1 and CDR2 from the germline V gene are SGHTA and FQGNSA. CDR3 length equals 13 residues. V was trimmed by 5 bases and J by 5 bases, leaving 12 bases between them. The CDR3 loop reads CASSGQRSETQYF. Here the CDR3 DNA reads TGTGCCAGCAGCGGACAGAGGTCCGAGACCCAGTACTTC.

This clone was found once. The CDR3 DNA reads TGCGCCAGCAGCCAAGTGGCGTGGGGGACAGCCTCTTCAACTAATGAAAAACTGTTTTTT. Protein sequence: CASSQVAWGTASSTNEKLFF. The chain couples TRBV4-1 to TRBJ1-4; 7 bases agree with TRBD1. Germline V CDR1 and CDR2: MGHRA, YSYEKL. This CDR3 spans 20 amino acids. V was pared by 1 base and J by 0 bases, with 14 bases of the junction left unmatched.

The J gene is TRBJ2-1, the V gene TRBV6-5; D gene ambiguous. Germline loops: CDR1 MNHEY, CDR2 SVGAGI. The CDR3 extends over 15 amino acids. V lost 0 bases and J lost 5, with 11 bases in between. In DNA form, the CDR3 reads TGTGCCAGCAGTTACTCGGATCCTAGGGACAATGAGCAGTTCTTC. This sequence encodes CASSYSDPRDNEQFF.

This clone showed up just a few times. The V gene is TRBV28, the J gene TRBJ1-3, with TRBD1 as a possible D gene (5 bases). The ends were cut back, 0 bases at V and 8 bases at J, with 11 bases in the middle. The CDR3 totals 14 residues. The V gene's germline CDR1 is MDHEN and CDR2 SYDVKM. CDR3 sequence: CASSLWTDSHTIYF. In DNA form, the CDR3 reads TGTGCCAGCAGTTTATGGACAGACTCTCACACCATATATTTT.

CDR3 sequence: CSTEGQGNTEAFF. CDR3 DNA: TGCAGCACCGAAGGACAGGGGAACACTGAAGCTTTCTTT. The gene calls are TRBV29-1 and TRBJ1-1, with 8 bases identical to TRBD1. Per the germline V gene, CDR1 is SQVTM and CDR2 is ANQGSEA. J gave up 1 base and V 8 bases, and 6 bases lay outside the gene matches. CDR3 length: 13 amino acids.

The sample holds a few counts of this clone. J is TRBJ1-1 and V is TRBV7-9; D call uncertain. This CDR3 has 14 amino acids. The germline V and J ends were trimmed by 5 bases and 2 bases, with 12 bases remaining between them. Germline V gene sequence: CDR1 SEHNR, CDR2 FQNEAQ (reference sequence). DNA for the CDR3: TGTGCCAGCAGCCAGCCCCCAGTAAACACTGAAGCTTTCTTT. It encodes CASSQPPVNTEAFF.

This clone was found a few times. The chain has TRBV27 and TRBJ2-3; TRBD2 matches 7 bases. Germline values: CDR1 MNHEY, CDR2 SMNVEV (reference sequence). The CDR3 contains 15 residues. V trimming: 6 bases; J trimming: 5 bases; junction bases outside the gene matches: 11. For the CDR3, the DNA is TGTGCCAGCAGCCCACTAAGCGGGATAGGAGATACGCAGTATTTT. Its protein product is CASSPLSGIGDTQYF.

This clone was counted many times. This chain connects TRBV28 to TRBJ2-1; 9 nucleotides align to TRBD1. Germline assignment: CDR1 MDHEN and CDR2 SYDVKM. The junction had 10 bases not matched to a gene; V was cut back by 6 bases and J by 7 bases. The CDR3 runs to 15 residues. The CDR3: CASSLGGTGLNEQFF. In nucleotides, the CDR3 is TGTGCCAGCAGCCTAGGGGGGACAGGGTTAAATGAGCAGTTCTTC. Combining the CDR3 with reference TRBV28 and TRBJ2-1 gives the whole variable domain DVKVTQSSRYLVKRTGEKVFLECVQDMDHENMFWYRQDPGLGLRLIYFSYDVKMKEKGDIPEGYSVSREKKERFSLILESASTNQTSMYLCASSLGGTGLNEQFFGPGTRLTVL.

Only one count was recorded for this clone. The chain recombines TRBV27 with TRBJ1-4; possibly TRBD1 for D (5 bases). This CDR3 is 14 amino acids long. V was trimmed by 8 bases and J by 8 bases, leaving 18 bases between them. Germline V gene sequence: CDR1 MNHEY, CDR2 SMNVEV (reference sequence). The CDR3 loop reads CASRTSGRGEKLFF. CDR3 coding DNA: TGTGCCAGCCGGACTTCCGGGCGGGGCGAAAAACTGTTTTTT.

The chain joins TRBV5-1 to TRBJ2-3; D ambiguous. V lost 5 bases and J 2 bases, leaving 18 bases between the germline ends. The germline V gene has CDR1 SGHRS and CDR2 YFSETQ. The CDR3 length is 16 residues. Here the CDR3 DNA reads TGCGCCAGCAGACCTTACTCGCAAGCCCCCACAGATACGCAGTATTTT. It codes for CASRPYSQAPTDTQYF.

The rearrangement links TRBV29-1 to TRBJ1-1; maybe TRBD1 (5 bases). There are 13 residues in the CDR3. Between the trimmed V and J ends, which lost 3 bases and 3 bases, there was a span of 11 bases. CDR1 and CDR2 from the germline V gene are SQVTM and ANQGSEA. This chain's CDR3 is CSVEGRGYTEAFF. The CDR3 nucleotides are TGCAGCGTTGAGGGGCGCGGGTACACTGAAGCTTTCTTT.